The 9 T cell receptor beta chains presented below share a single source sample, sequenced in a study of blood T cell repertoires in COVID-19. Using immunoSEQ multiplex PCR, the repertoire was profiled, and TCRdb retains in-frame clones only, with some absent. This sample has about 90,000 clones, with approximately 79% found just once. Source material: peripheral blood. The receptors derive from a woman older than 75 with acute or convalescent COVID-19.

The chain is built from TRBV5-1 and TRBJ2-7; no reliable D call. The CDR3 is made up of 12 amino acids. V was cut by 1 base and J by 3 bases, with 5 bases left in between. Per the germline V gene, CDR1 is SGHRS and CDR2 is YFSETQ. This chain's CDR3 is CASSLNSYEQYF. DNA for the CDR3: TGCGCCAGCAGCTTGAACAGCTACGAGCAGTACTTC.

V usage is TRBV3-1 (or the pseudogene TRBV3-2) and J usage is TRBJ2-2; D perhaps matches TRBD2 (6 bases). From germline, CDR1 is LGHDT and CDR2 YNNKEL (reference sequence). The ends were cut back, 4 bases at V and 7 bases at J, with 10 bases in the middle. The CDR3 is 13 residues long. The DNA of the CDR3 is TGTGCCAGCAGCCGGCGGGGTCGCGGGGAGCTGTTTTTT. Amino acids: CASSRRGRGELFF.

The chain carries TRBV10-3 and TRBJ1-5, with TRBD1 as a possible D gene (6 bases). CDR3 length: 13 residues. Trimming removed 10 bases from V and 3 bases from J, with 13 bases in between. Looked up from germline, CDR1 is ENHRY and CDR2 is SYGVKD. The CDR3 reads CATRDTFNQPQHF. CDR3 DNA sequence: TGTGCCACCCGGGACACCTTCAATCAGCCCCAGCATTTT.

The rearrangement uses TRBV11-3 and TRBJ1-1; D not resolved. There are 13 residues in the CDR3. The germline V gene encodes CDR1 SGHNT and CDR2 YENEEA. Trimming stripped 5 bases from V and 7 bases from J, with 14 bases between. The CDR3, as DNA: TGTGCCAGCAGCCCCGGGAGCGGCGGTGAAGCTTTCTTT. Residues: CASSPGSGGEAFF.

This sequence joins TRBV20-1 and TRBJ2-3; tentative D call: TRBD2 (6 bases). V lost 3 bases and J lost 6, with 22 bases in between. CDR3 size: 16 residues. From germline, CDR1 is DFQATT and CDR2 SNEGSKA (reference sequence). As DNA, the CDR3 is TGCAGTGCTAGTCTTGGAGGCGCCCGGGGGTTCGATACGCAGTATTTT. It is translated as CSASLGGARGFDTQYF.

V is TRBV21-1 and J is TRBJ1-4; the table's D call TRBD1 went unverified against the DNA. TRBV21-1 is assigned pseudogene status. The CDR3 loop spans 21 amino acids. The DNA for the CDR3 is TGTGCCAGCAGCAAAGCATGGGGGGGGACAGGGTACCTTGCAACTAATGAAAAACTGTTTTTT. Protein sequence: CASSKAWGGTGYLATNEKLFF.

This clone was counted only a few times. Other DNA sequences in the sample encode the same CDR3. The chain is built from TRBV7-2 and TRBJ1-1; D not resolved. CDR3 size: 13 residues. Germline values: CDR1 SGHTA, CDR2 FQGNSA. V shed 3 bases and J shed 3 bases, with 8 bases lying between them. The CDR3 is CASSFSGDTEAFF. CDR3 nucleotide sequence: TGTGCCAGCAGCTTTTCAGGTGACACTGAAGCTTTCTTT. Using reference TRBV7-2 and TRBJ1-1 for the parts outside the CDR3, the full variable domain is GAGVSQSPSNKVTEKGKDVELRCDPISGHTALYWYRQSLGQGLEFLIYFQGNSAPDKSGLPSDRFSAERTGGSVSTLTIQRTQQEDSAVYLCASSFSGDTEAFFGQGTRLTVV.

J is TRBJ1-1 and V is TRBV18, with no clear D. The CDR3 spans 13 residues. Per the germline V gene, CDR1 is KGHSH and CDR2 is LQKENI. V was cut by 6 bases and J by 10 bases, with 18 bases left in between. The CDR3 coding sequence is TGTGCCAGCTCTCCTCCCGGAGGAGATGGAGCTTTCTTT. It encodes CASSPPGGDGAFF.

In its sample, this clone was seen once. The chain couples TRBV3-1 (or the pseudogene TRBV3-2) to TRBJ2-1; 12 bases line up with TRBD2. Germline CDR1 reads LGHDT; CDR2 reads YNNKEL (reference sequence). CDR3 length: 17 amino acids. Trimming at V came to 3 bases and at J to 8 bases, leaving 11 bases not matched to a gene. CDR3 nucleotide sequence: TGTGCCAGCAGCCATGCCCTAGCGGGGGGGCCGGAGTATGAGCAGTTCTTC. Protein product: CASSHALAGGPEYEQFF.